A single sample gave rise to the 5 T cell receptor beta chains below, sequenced in a study of graft-versus-host responses after intestinal transplantation. Some clones are missing from TCRdb's copy, which holds only in-frame ones; the method was immunoSEQ multiplex PCR. This table has 35,000 to 50,000 clones, more than 85% appearing once. Which antigens these TCRs recognize remains unknown. Sequencing was performed on unstimulated CD8+ T cells sorted from spleen or lymph node cells, taken before transplant. The receptors stem from a human donor who was the organ donor for an intestinal transplant.

The rearrangement uses TRBV4-3 and TRBJ1-5; D gene ambiguous. From germline, CDR1 is LGHNA and CDR2 YSLEER. CDR3 length: 16 amino acids. V was cut by 0 bases and J by 4 bases, with 13 bases left in between. The CDR3 sequence: CASSQEIGLRNQPQHF. The CDR3, as DNA: TGCGCCAGCAGCCAAGAGATCGGGTTACGAAATCAGCCCCAGCATTTT.

The V call is TRBV5-1, the J call TRBJ2-1, with D possibly TRBD1 on 6 matching bases. V was clipped by 0 bases and J by 4 bases, with 14 bases between them. Germline V lookup: CDR1 SGHRS, CDR2 YFSETQ. The CDR3 contains 16 residues. In nucleotides, the CDR3 is TGCGCCAGCAGCTTGGTGGGGGCACTCCTTTACAATGAGCAGTTCTTC. It encodes CASSLVGALLYNEQFF.

The chain combines TRBV5-1 with TRBJ2-7; TRBD2 matches at 7 bases. Looked up from germline, CDR1 is SGHRS and CDR2 is YFSETQ. The V and J ends lost 0 bases and 5 bases, in that order; junction bases with no gene match: 8. The CDR3 covers 15 residues. CDR3 protein: CASSLVPSGNHEQYF. In DNA, the CDR3 is TGCGCCAGCAGCTTGGTTCCCAGCGGGAACCACGAGCAGTACTTC. The full variable domain, completed using reference TRBV5-1 and TRBJ2-7, is KAGVTQTPRYLIKTRGQQVTLSCSPISGHRSVSWYQQTPGQGLQFLFEYFSETQRNKGNFPGRFSGRQFSNSRSEMNVSTLELGDSALYLCASSLVPSGNHEQYFGPGTRLTVT.

The genes are TRBV4-1 and TRBJ2-7; no definite D call. V lost 4 bases and J 1 base, leaving 17 bases between the germline ends. From germline, CDR1 is MGHRA and CDR2 YSYEKL. The CDR3 extends over 16 amino acids. The CDR3 loop reads CASSPRDGGRSYEQYF. CDR3 coding DNA: TGCGCCAGCAGCCCTAGAGACGGCGGAAGGTCCTACGAGCAGTACTTC.

This clone was seen just once. This rearrangement joins TRBV4-2 to TRBJ1-4, with 9 bases identical to TRBD1. Germline V gene sequence: CDR1 LGHNA, CDR2 YNFKEQ. This CDR3 region has 16 residues. V trimming: 4 bases; J trimming: 6 bases; junction bases outside the gene matches: 9. The CDR3 region is CASSRIWDRVDEKLFF. The CDR3 DNA is TGTGCCAGCAGCCGGATATGGGACAGGGTGGATGAAAAACTGTTTTTT.